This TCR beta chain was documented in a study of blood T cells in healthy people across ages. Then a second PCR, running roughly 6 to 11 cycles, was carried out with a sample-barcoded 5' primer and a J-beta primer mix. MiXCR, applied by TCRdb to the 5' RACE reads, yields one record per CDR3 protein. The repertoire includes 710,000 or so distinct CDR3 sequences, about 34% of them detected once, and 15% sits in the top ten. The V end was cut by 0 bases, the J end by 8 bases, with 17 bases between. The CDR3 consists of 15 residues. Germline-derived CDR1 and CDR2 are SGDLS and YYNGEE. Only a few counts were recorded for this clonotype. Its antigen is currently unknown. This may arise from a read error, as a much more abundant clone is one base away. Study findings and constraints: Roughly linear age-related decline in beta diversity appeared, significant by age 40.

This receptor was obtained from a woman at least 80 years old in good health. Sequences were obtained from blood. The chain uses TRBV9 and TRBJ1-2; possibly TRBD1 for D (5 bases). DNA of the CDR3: TGTGCCAGCAGCGTAGCTGCAGGGAATAGAGGAGGCTACACCTTC. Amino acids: CASSVAAGNRGGYTF. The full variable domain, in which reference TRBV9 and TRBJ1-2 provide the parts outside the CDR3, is DSGVTQTPKHLITATGQRVTLRCSPRSGDLSVYWYQQSLDQGLQFLIQYYNGEERAKGNILERFSAQQFPDLHSELNLSSLELGDSALYFCASSVAAGNRGGYTFGSGTRLTVV.